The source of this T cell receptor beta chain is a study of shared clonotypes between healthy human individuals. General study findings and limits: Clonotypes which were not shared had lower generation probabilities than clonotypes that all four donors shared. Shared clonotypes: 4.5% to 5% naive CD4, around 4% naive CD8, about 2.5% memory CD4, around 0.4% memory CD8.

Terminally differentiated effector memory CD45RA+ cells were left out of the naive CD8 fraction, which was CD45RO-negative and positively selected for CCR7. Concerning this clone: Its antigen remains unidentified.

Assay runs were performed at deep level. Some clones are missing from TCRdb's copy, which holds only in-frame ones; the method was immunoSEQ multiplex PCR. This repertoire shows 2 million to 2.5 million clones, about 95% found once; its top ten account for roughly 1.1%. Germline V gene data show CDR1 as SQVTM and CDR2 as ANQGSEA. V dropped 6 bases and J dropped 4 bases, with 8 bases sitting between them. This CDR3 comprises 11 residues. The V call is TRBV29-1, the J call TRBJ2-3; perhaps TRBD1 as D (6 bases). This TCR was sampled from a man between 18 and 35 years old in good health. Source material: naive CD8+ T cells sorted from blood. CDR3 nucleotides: TGCAGCGTAGGGGGAGCAGATACGCAGTATTTT. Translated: CSVGGADTQYF.